Presented here are 3 T cell receptor beta chains from one specimen sequenced in a study of CD8 T cells in ankylosing spondylitis. MiXCR was run by TCRdb on the 5' RACE reads, yielding one entry per CDR3 protein. The table shows some 130,000 distinct CDR3 sequences, with around 9% occurring only once. The sequenced sample was blood, either unsorted or a sorted T cell fraction (not recorded which). Every receptor here comes from a male donor with ankylosing spondylitis or in good health (not recorded which).

The table lists this clonotype with many counts. At one of its ends the junction is not consistent with the germline gene, which may arise from a read error. This rearrangement joins TRBV6-6 to TRBJ2-4; D gene ambiguous. The CDR3 sequence is 11 residues long. Germline CDR1 MNHNY, CDR2 SVGAGI (reference sequence). The CDR3 sequence is CASSYSTGLHF. DNA of the CDR3: TGTGCCAGCAGTTACTCAACTGGATTACACTTC.

This clonotype was counted many times. The chain combines TRBV12-3 or TRBV12-4 with TRBJ1-6; TRBD1 is a possible D gene (6 bases). This CDR3 comprises 15 residues. Between the trimmed V and J ends, which lost 8 bases and 6 bases, there was a span of 17 bases. The CDR3 coding sequence is TGTGCCAGCCGGGACATCCCGAGCTCTAATTCACCCCTCCACTTT. Translating it yields CASRDIPSSNSPLHF.

This clonotype occurred many times. The chain employs TRBV7-8 and TRBJ2-2; unclear D gene. This CDR3 comprises 15 residues. Germline values: CDR1 SGHVS, CDR2 FQNEAQ. V lost 2 bases and J lost 0, with 7 bases in between. The CDR3 sequence: CASSLLSANTGELFF. The CDR3 DNA is TGTGCCAGCAGCTTACTCTCCGCGAACACCGGGGAGCTGTTTTTT.